The clone carrying this T cell receptor beta chain occurred once. The record originates from a study of blood T cell repertoires in COVID-19. Study-level background: Acute and convalescent COVID-19 samples came from the United States, Italy and Spain. Nucleic acid was either cDNA or gDNA, and it came from T cells, B-cell-depleted T cells, or PBMCs.

Cohort 3 donors were reported recovered after two negative PCRs, clearance, or symptom resolution. The ends were cut back, 4 bases at V and 1 base at J, with 15 bases in the middle. Germline CDR1 is MNHEY and CDR2 is SMNVEV (reference sequence). The CDR3 runs to 16 residues. Under the authors' procedure: Reference gene primers were amplified, and this amplification served to estimate nucleated cell counts. The protocol was immunoSEQ multiplex PCR, while the TCRdb copy is restricted to in-frame clones and leaves out a portion. The V and J calls and clone size are taken from that table; D and trimming were inferred from the DNA. The table includes some 200,000 clones, over 75% detected once.

The V call is TRBV27, the J call TRBJ2-3; TRBD2 is a possible D gene (6 bases). The sequencing sample was made of PBMCs or T cells enriched from blood (not recorded which). The clonotype comes from a woman aged 18-29 years who had recovered from COVID-19. CDR3 coding DNA: TGTGCCAGCAGTTCCGAAGTAGCGGACCGCACAGATACGCAGTATTTT. Its protein is CASSSEVADRTDTQYF.